This T cell receptor beta chain was retrieved from a study of OX40 agonist ivuxolimab in advanced cancers. About the research overall: Patients got intravenous ivuxolimab at 0.01 to 10 mg/kg every 2 weeks.

Study observations and caveats: Average numbers of expanded clones were greater in CD8+ T cells than in CD4+. Dose levels from 0.1 to 3.0 mg/kg saw CD4+ and CD8+ blood T cells expand clonally by week 6.

CDR3 length: 15 amino acids. V dropped 4 bases and J dropped 6 bases, with 18 bases sitting between them. The germline gives CDR1 GTSNPN, CDR2 SVGIG (reference sequence). The table came from immunoSEQ multiplex PCR; TCRdb's copy has only in-frame clones and leaves some out. The data contain 73,000 or so clones, around 90% of them singletons. Comment on this clone: What it binds is not known.

The chain is built from TRBV30 and TRBJ2-2; D is possibly TRBD1 (6 bases). This TCR derives from an adult with an advanced solid tumor such as melanoma, head and neck, liver or kidney cancer. This specimen was CD4+ or CD8+ T cells sorted from blood, taken in a trial of the OX40 agonist ivuxolimab. CDR3 sequence (DNA): TGTGCCTGGACTGCAGGGGCGGAGGAGTCCGGGGAGCTGTTTTTT. Its protein product is CAWTAGAEESGELFF.